This is a list of T cell receptor beta chains from one sample in a study of CD8 T cells in ankylosing spondylitis. A single record per CDR3 protein comes from TCRdb applying MiXCR to the 5' RACE reads. Seen here are roughly 440,000 distinct CDR3 sequences, roughly 18% observed once, and the top ten hold 0.95% to 1.1%. Input material: blood, either unsorted or a sorted T cell fraction (not recorded which). The receptor source for this set is a male donor with ankylosing spondylitis. Both conserved end residues are part of each CDR3. A D gene is named only where the DNA matches it firmly. For some rows the clone size is stated as once, few or many, or as a class when expanded; others skip it.

clone size,D gene,J gene,V gene,CDR3 DNA,CDR3 protein
.,.,TRBJ2-7,TRBV7-2,TGTGCCAGCAGCTTAGTTAGCGCCCACGAGCAGTACTTC,CASSLVSAHEQYF
few,.,TRBJ2-2,TRBV6-2/TRBV6-3,TGTGCCAGCTATTCGGCCCCGGGCGGAAGGAACACCGGGGAGCTGTTTTTT,CASYSAPGGRNTGELFF
.,.,TRBJ2-7,TRBV20-1,TGCAGTGCTTACCGGGACAACTCCTACGAGCAGTACTTC,CSAYRDNSYEQYF
few,.,TRBJ1-2,TRBV11-2,TGTGCCAGCAGCTTAGATAGACCTAACTATGGCTACACCTTC,CASSLDRPNYGYTF
many,TRBD2,TRBJ2-7,TRBV12-3/TRBV12-4,TGTGCCAGCAGGGGGTTTGCTAGCGGGGGCTACGAGCAGTACTTC,CASRGFASGGYEQYF
few,TRBD1,TRBJ2-6,TRBV6-1,TGTGCCAGCAGCCTCGGACAGGGGGCGACTGGGGCCAACGTCCTGACTTTC,CASSLGQGATGANVLTF
.,TRBD1,TRBJ1-2,TRBV7-8,TGTGCCAGCAGCCCGCGGGACAGGGGGCACGGCTATGGCTACACCTTC,CASSPRDRGHGYGYTF
few,TRBD2,TRBJ2-1,TRBV20-1,TGCAGCGCCATAGCGGGGGGGCTCCATGAGCAGTTCTTC,CSAIAGGLHEQFF
few,.,TRBJ1-6,TRBV6-1,TGTGCCAGCAGTGAGAGGGCCTCGAGCTCCTATAATTCACCCCTCCACTTT,CASSERASSSYNSPLHF
many,.,TRBJ1-3,TRBV12-3/TRBV12-4,TGTGCCAGCAACCCATTCTCTGGAAACACCATATATTTT,CASNPFSGNTIYF
many,.,TRBJ2-1,TRBV20-1,TGCAGTGCCCTCGTTGAGAACGTGCCGTTCTTC,CSALVENVPFF
.,.,TRBJ2-3,TRBV20-1,TGCAGTGGGGGCCTGGATACGCAGTATTTT,CSGGLDTQYF
few,.,TRBJ2-6,TRBV4-3,TGCGCCAGCAGCCAAGGGACTGGGGCCAACGTCCTGACTTTC,CASSQGTGANVLTF
.,TRBD2,TRBJ2-5,TRBV5-6,TGTGCCAGCAGCTCCCTGACTGGTGGCACTAGCGGGAGGATAAACGAGACCCAGTACTTC,CASSSLTGGTSGRINETQYF
few,TRBD1,TRBJ1-2,TRBV6-2/TRBV6-3,TGTGCCAGCAGTTACTCGGACAGGGGGCCTGGCTACACCTTC,CASSYSDRGPGYTF
few,.,TRBJ2-1,TRBV29-1,TGCAGCGTTGAGGTTGCCGGGACGTCAAACAATGAGCAGTTCTTC,CSVEVAGTSNNEQFF
many,.,TRBJ1-2,TRBV4-3,TGCGCCAGCAGCCAAGAAAAGACAGCTTACTATGGCTACACCTTC,CASSQEKTAYYGYTF
.,.,TRBJ1-1,TRBV29-1,TGCAGCGTTGAAGTCGCCAGCCCAAACACTGAAGCTTTCTTT,CSVEVASPNTEAFF
few,.,TRBJ1-5,TRBV14,TGTGCCAGCAGCCAAAACGGGGGGGAGCCCCAGCATTTT,CASSQNGGEPQHF
few,TRBD1,TRBJ1-2,TRBV20-1,TGCAGTGCCGGGACAGGGAATCGCTACACCTTC,CSAGTGNRYTF
few,.,TRBJ1-1,TRBV7-2,TGTGCCAGCAGCTTAGGCTACGGGACGGGTCTAATGAACACTGAAGCTTTCTTT,CASSLGYGTGLMNTEAFF
.,TRBD2,TRBJ2-1,TRBV4-1,TGCGCCAGTAGCCAATACACTATGACGGGAGGGCCCAATGAGCAGTTCTTC,CASSQYTMTGGPNEQFF
.,TRBD1,TRBJ1-6,TRBV9,TGTGCCAGCAGCATGGGACAGGGGGCGGATTCACCCCTCCACTTT,CASSMGQGADSPLHF
few,.,TRBJ2-4,TRBV29-1,TGCAGCGTTGTTCCAGGGGCACTAGCCAAAAACATTCAGTACTTC,CSVVPGALAKNIQYF
.,TRBD1,TRBJ2-3,TRBV25-1,TGTGCCAGCAGTTCAGCCGGACAGGGGGTTTATACGCAGTATTTT,CASSSAGQGVYTQYF
.,.,TRBJ1-5,TRBV20-1,TGCAGTGCTAGATTGGGGGCAGGCAATCAGCCCCAGCATTTT,CSARLGAGNQPQHF
.,.,TRBJ2-2,TRBV7-3,TGTGCCAGCAGCCAGAACCCCCGGACCACCGGGGAGCTGTTTTTT,CASSQNPRTTGELFF
few,.,TRBJ1-5,TRBV15,TGTGCCACCAGCAGCAGGACTAATCGATATAGCAATCAGCCCCAGCATTTT,CATSSRTNRYSNQPQHF
.,TRBD1,TRBJ1-2,TRBV7-8,TGTGCCAGCAGCTCATCCGGGACAGGGCCTGGCTACACCTTC,CASSSSGTGPGYTF
.,TRBD2,TRBJ2-5,TRBV29-1,TGCAGCGTTGAGGATGGCGGGGGGGAGACCCAGTACTTC,CSVEDGGGETQYF
few,.,TRBJ1-4,TRBV7-9,TGTGCCAGCAGCTTCCTGGGCCAGACACGTGAAAAACTGTTTTTT,CASSFLGQTREKLFF
.,.,TRBJ1-4,TRBV7-3,TGTGCCAGCAGCCGCACGGAGAATGAAAAACTGTTTTTT,CASSRTENEKLFF
many,TRBD1,TRBJ2-2,TRBV12-3/TRBV12-4,TGTGCCAGCAGAACCGGGACAGGGGGTATCGGGGAGCTGTTTTTT,CASRTGTGGIGELFF
.,TRBD2,TRBJ2-5,TRBV5-5,TGTGCCAGCAGTCGGGGGACTAGCGGGACCAAAGAGACCCAGTACTTC,CASSRGTSGTKETQYF
.,.,TRBJ1-2,TRBV6-1,TGTGCCAGCAGATCCGATGCTAACTATGGCTACACCTTC,CASRSDANYGYTF
.,TRBD1,TRBJ1-1,TRBV11-2,TGTGCCAGCAGCTTTGGACAGGGAATGCACACTGAAGCTTTCTTT,CASSFGQGMHTEAFF
few,.,TRBJ1-6,TRBV19,TGTGCCAGTAGTGTGTGGGGTAATTCACCCCTCCACTTT,CASSVWGNSPLHF
.,.,TRBJ1-1,TRBV7-2,TGTGCCAGCAGCTTCCTCAGGGGCCCGAACACTGAAGCTTTCTTT,CASSFLRGPNTEAFF
.,TRBD2,TRBJ2-1,TRBV5-1,TGCGCCAGCAGCTTGGCCGGCGCGGGGGGGCCTCGGGAGCAGTTCTTC,CASSLAGAGGPREQFF
many,.,TRBJ1-6,TRBV7-3,TGTGCCAGCAGCGCCCATTCAGGGGTGGGATCACCCCTCCACTTT,CASSAHSGVGSPLHF
.,TRBD1,TRBJ1-6,TRBV6-1,TGTGCCAGCAGACAGGGGTCGAATTCACCCCTCCACTTT,CASRQGSNSPLHF
few,TRBD1,TRBJ1-2,TRBV25-1,TGTGCCAGCAGTGGAACAGGGGGCTGGGGCTACACCTTC,CASSGTGGWGYTF